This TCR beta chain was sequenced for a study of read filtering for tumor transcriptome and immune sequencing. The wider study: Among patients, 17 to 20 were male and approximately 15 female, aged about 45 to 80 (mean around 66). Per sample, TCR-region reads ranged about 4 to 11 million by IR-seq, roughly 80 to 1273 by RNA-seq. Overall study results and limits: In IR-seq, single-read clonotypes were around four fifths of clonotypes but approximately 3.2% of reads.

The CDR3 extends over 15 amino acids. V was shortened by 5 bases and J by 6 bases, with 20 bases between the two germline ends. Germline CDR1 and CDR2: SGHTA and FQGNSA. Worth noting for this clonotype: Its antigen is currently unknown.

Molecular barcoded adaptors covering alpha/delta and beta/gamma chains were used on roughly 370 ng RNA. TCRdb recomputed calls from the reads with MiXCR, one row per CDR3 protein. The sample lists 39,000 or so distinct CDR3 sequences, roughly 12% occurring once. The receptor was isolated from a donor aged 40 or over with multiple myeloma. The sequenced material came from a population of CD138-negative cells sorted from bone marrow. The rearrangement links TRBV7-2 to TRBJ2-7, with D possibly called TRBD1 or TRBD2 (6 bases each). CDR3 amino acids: CASSPTGWGGSEQYF. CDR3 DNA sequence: TGTGCCAGCAGCCCGACAGGATGGGGAGGCAGCGAGCAGTACTTC. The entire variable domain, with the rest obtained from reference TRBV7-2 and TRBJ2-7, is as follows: GAGVSQSPSNKVTEKGKDVELRCDPISGHTALYWYRQSLGQGLEFLIYFQGNSAPDKSGLPSDRFSAERTGGSVSTLTIQRTQQEDSAVYLCASSPTGWGGSEQYFGPGTRLTVT.